The T cell receptor (beta chain) under discussion was sequenced for a study of neurological immune-mediated disorders. The cDNA was produced through 5'RACE with 10-nucleotide random UMIs. A single run covered 15-18 subjects with over 180 million TCR-beta sequences. TCRdb reprocessed the 5' RACE reads with MiXCR, giving one entry per CDR3 protein. The profile shows roughly 23,000 distinct CDR3 sequences, 8.5% to 12% of them singletons. The sequence was obtained from a woman aged 60-75 years with HTLV-1-associated myelopathy (HAM/TSP). The specimen sequenced was PBMCs.

The CDR3 here is CASSTGTGVSNEQFF. As DNA, the CDR3 is TGCGCCAGCAGTACCGGGACAGGGGTGTCCAATGAGCAGTTCTTC. The rearrangement uses TRBV5-1 and TRBJ2-1; TRBD1 matches 10 bases. The CDR3 runs to 15 residues. V shed 5 bases, J shed 6 bases, and the junction held 8 bases outside the gene matches. The germline V gene encodes CDR1 SGHRS and CDR2 YFSETQ.